Here is one T cell receptor (beta chain) with its context. This entry belongs to a study of blood T cell repertoires in COVID-19. Across the study: The study drew acute and convalescent COVID-19 samples from the United States, Italy and Spain. T cells, B-cell-depleted T cells, or PBMCs provided the cDNA or gDNA that served as material.

From germline, CDR1 is LNHNV and CDR2 YYDKDF (reference sequence). V was trimmed by 0 bases and J by 5 bases, leaving 10 bases between them. The CDR3 consists of 15 residues. Source study methods: Estimation of nucleated cell counts was performed using reference gene primer amplification. Sequencing was performed with immunoSEQ multiplex PCR; in TCRdb, only in-frame clones are kept and a portion is missing. V, J and clone size are those of that table, while D and trimming were read from the DNA. Of over 200,000 clones listed, around 86% are singletons. The clonotype comes from a man in his 60s who had recovered from COVID-19. The chain recombines TRBV15 with TRBJ1-4, with D unclear. The specimen sequenced was peripheral blood. As DNA, the CDR3 is TGTGCCACCAGCAGAGATTCGGGGAACAATGAAAAACTGTTTTTT. It is translated as CATSRDSGNNEKLFF.